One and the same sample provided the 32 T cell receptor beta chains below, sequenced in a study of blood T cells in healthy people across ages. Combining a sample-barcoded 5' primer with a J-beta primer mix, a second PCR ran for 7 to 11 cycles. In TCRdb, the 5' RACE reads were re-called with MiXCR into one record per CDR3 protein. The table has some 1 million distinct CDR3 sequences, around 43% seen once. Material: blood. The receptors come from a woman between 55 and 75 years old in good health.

The CDR3: CAISGGGDARREQFF. CDR3 nucleotides: TGTGCCATCAGTGGGGGAGGGGACGCGCGGCGTGAGCAGTTCTTC. The chain joins TRBV10-3 to TRBJ2-1; TRBD2 aligns across 7 bases. The length of the CDR3 is 15 residues. Germline V gives CDR1 ENHRY, CDR2 SYGVKD. Trimming cost V 4 bases and J 9 bases; bases outside gene matches: 12.

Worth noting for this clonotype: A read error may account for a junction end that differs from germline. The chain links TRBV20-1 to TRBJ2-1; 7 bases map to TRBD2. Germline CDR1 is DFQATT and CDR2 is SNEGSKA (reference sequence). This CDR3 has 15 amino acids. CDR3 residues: CSARERTRDSPEQFF. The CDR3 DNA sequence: TGCAGTGCCAGAGAAAGGACTAGGGATTCACCTGAGCAGTTCTTC.

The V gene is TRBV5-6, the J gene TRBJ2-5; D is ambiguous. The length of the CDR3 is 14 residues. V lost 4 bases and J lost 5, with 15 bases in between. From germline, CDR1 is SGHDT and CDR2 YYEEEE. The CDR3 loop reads CASSTRTIMETQYF. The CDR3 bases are TGTGCCAGCAGCACTCGGACCATCATGGAGACCCAGTACTTC.

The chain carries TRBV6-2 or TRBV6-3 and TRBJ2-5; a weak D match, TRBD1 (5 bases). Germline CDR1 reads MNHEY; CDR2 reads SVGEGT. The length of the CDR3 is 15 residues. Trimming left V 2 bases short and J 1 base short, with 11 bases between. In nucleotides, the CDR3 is TGTGCCAGCAGTTACCCTGCAGGGATCCAAGAGACCCAGTACTTC. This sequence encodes CASSYPAGIQETQYF.

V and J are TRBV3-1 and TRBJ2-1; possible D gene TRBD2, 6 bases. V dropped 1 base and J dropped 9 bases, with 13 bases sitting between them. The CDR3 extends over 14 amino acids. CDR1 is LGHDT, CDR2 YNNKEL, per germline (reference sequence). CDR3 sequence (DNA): TGTGCCAGCAGCCAAGGTCCGGGAGCGTTTGAGCAGTTCTTC. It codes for CASSQGPGAFEQFF.

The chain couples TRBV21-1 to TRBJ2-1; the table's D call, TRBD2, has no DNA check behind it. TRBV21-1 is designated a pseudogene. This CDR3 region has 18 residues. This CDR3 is CASNTKSSLADSYNERFF. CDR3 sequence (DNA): TGTGCCAGCAACACAAAGAGTAGCCTAGCGGATTCCTACAATGAGCGGTTCTTC.

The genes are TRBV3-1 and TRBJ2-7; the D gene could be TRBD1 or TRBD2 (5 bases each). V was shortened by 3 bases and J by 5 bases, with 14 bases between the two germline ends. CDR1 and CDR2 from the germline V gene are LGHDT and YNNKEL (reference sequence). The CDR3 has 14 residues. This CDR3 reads CASSQLRLGDEQYF. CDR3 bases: TGTGCCAGCAGCCAGCTCAGGCTGGGGGACGAGCAGTACTTC.

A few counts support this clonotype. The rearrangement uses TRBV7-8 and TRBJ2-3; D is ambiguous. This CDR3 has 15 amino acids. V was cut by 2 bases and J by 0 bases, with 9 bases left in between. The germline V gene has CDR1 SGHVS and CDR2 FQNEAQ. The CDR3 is CASSLTRISTDTQYF. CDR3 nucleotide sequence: TGTGCCAGCAGCTTAACTCGGATTAGCACAGATACGCAGTATTTT.

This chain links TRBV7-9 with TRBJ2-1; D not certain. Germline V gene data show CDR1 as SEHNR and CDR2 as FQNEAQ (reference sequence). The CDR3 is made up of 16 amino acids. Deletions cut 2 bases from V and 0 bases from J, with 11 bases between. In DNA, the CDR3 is TGTGCCAGCAGCTTACCTGGCGGAGACTCCTACAATGAGCAGTTCTTC. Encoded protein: CASSLPGGDSYNEQFF.

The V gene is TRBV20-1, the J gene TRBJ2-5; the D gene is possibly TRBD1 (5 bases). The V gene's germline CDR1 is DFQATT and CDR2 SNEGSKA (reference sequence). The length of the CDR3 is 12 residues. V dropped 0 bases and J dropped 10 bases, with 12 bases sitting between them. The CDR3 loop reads CSAREDLDIQYF. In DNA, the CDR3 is TGCAGTGCTAGAGAAGACCTGGACATCCAGTACTTC.

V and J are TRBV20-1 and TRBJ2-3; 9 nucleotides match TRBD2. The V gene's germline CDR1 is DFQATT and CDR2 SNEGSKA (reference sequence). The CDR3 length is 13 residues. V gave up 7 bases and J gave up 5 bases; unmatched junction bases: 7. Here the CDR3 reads CSGLAENIDTQYF. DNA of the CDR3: TGCAGTGGACTAGCGGAGAACATAGATACGCAGTATTTT.

The CDR3 loop is CAISDEGLPNTEAFF. Written as DNA, the CDR3 is TGTGCCATCAGTGATGAGGGGCTTCCGAACACTGAAGCTTTCTTT. The rearrangement uses TRBV10-3 and TRBJ1-1; possible D gene TRBD1, 5 bases. V was cut by 3 bases and J by 1 base, with 12 bases left in between. The CDR3 runs to 15 residues. Germline CDR1 is ENHRY and CDR2 is SYGVKD.

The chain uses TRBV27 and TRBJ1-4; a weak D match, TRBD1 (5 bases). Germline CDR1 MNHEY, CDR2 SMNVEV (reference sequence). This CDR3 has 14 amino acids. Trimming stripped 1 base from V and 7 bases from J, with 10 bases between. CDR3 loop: CASSLLGEGEKLFF. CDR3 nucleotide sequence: TGTGCCAGCAGTTTATTGGGGGAAGGTGAAAAACTGTTTTTT.

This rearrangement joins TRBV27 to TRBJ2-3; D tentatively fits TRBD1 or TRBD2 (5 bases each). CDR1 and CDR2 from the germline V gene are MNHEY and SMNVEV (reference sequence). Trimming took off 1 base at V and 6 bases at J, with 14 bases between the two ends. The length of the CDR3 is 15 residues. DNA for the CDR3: TGTGCCAGCAGTTTATGGCTTGGGGGAAGGGATACGCAGTATTTT. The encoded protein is CASSLWLGGRDTQYF.

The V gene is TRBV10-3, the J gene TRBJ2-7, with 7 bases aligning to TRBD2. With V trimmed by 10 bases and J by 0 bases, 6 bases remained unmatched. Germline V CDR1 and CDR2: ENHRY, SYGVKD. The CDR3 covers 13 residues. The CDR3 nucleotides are TGTGCCACCACTAGCGAAAGCTCCTACGAGCAGTACTTC. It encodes CATTSESSYEQYF.

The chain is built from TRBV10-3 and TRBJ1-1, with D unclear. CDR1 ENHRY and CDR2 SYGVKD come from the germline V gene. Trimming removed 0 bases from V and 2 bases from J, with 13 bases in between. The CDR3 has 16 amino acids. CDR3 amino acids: CAISESSGQTNTEAFF. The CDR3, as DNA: TGTGCCATCAGTGAGTCGAGTGGCCAGACAAACACTGAAGCTTTCTTT.

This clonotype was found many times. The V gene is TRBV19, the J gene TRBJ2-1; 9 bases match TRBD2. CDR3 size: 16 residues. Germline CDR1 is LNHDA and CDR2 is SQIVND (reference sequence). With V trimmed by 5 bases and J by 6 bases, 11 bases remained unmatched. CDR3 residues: CASSVTSGFTVNEQFF. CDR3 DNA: TGTGCCAGTAGTGTCACTAGCGGGTTTACTGTCAATGAGCAGTTCTTC. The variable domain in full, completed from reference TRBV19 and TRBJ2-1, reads DGGITQSPKYLFRKEGQNVTLSCEQNLNHDAMYWYRQDPGQGLRLIYYSQIVNDFQKGDIAEGYSVSREKKESFPLTVTSAQKNPTAFYLCASSVTSGFTVNEQFFGPGTRLTVL.

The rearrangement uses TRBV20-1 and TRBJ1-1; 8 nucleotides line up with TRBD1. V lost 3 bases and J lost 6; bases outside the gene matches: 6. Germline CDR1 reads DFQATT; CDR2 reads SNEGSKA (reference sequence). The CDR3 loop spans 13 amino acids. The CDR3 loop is CSARRQGRAEAFF. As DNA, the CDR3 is TGCAGTGCTAGGCGACAGGGGAGGGCTGAAGCTTTCTTT.

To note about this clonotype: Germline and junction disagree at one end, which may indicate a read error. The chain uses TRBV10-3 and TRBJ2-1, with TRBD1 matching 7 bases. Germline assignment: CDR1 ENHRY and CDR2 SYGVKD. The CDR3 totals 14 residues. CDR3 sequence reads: CAISGGTEYSEQFF. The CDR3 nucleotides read TGTGCCATCAGTGGAGGGACAGAATACAGTGAGCAGTTCTTC.

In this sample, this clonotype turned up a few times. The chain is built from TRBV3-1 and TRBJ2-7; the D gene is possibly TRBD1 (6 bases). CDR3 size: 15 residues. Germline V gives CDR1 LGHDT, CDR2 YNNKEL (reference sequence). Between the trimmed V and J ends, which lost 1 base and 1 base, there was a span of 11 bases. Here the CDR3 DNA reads TGTGCCAGCAGCCAAGCCCACAGGGAATCCTACGAGCAGTACTTC. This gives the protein CASSQAHRESYEQYF.

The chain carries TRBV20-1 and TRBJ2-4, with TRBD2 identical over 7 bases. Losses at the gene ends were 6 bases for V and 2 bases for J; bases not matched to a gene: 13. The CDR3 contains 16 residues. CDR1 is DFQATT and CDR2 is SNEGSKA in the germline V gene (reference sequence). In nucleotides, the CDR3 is TGCAGTGCAACCCGGTGGGAGGGAAGGACCAAAAACATTCAGTACTTC. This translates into CSATRWEGRTKNIQYF.

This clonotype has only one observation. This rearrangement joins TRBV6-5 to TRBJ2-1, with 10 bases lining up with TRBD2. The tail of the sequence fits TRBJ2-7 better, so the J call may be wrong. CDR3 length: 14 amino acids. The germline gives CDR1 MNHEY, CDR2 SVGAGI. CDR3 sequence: CASTVAGGLNEQYF. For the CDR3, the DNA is TGTGCCAGCACGGTAGCGGGAGGTCTGAATGAGCAGTACTTC.

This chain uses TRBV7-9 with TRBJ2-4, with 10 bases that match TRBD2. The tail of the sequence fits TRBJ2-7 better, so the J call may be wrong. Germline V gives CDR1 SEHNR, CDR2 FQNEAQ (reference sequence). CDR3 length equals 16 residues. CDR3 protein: CASRDTSGSGRYEQYF. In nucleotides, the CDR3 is TGTGCCAGCAGAGACACAAGTGGTAGCGGGAGGTACGAGCAGTACTTC.

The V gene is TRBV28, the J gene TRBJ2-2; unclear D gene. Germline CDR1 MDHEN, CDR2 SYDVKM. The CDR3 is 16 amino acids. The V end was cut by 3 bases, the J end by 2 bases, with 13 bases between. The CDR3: CASSLIPPRNTGELFF. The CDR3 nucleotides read TGTGCCAGCAGTTTGATCCCTCCACGCAACACCGGGGAGCTGTTTTTT.

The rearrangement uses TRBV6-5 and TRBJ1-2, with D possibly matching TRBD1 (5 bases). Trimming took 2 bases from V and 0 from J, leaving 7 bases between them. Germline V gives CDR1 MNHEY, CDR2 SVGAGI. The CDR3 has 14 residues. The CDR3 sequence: CASSYAGTNYGYTF. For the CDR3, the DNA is TGTGCCAGCAGTTACGCAGGGACTAACTATGGCTACACCTTC.

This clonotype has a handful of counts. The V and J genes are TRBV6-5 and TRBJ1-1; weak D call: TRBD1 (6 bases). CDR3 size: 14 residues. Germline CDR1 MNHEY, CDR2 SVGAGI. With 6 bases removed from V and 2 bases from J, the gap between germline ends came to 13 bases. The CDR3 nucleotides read TGTGCCAGCAGATCGGACAGTATTAACACTGAAGCTTTCTTT. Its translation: CASRSDSINTEAFF.

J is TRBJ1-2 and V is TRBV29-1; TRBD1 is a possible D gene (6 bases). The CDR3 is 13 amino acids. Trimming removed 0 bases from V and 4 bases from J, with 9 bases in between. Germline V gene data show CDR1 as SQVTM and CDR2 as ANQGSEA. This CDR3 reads CSVEEDSRYGYTF. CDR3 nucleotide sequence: TGCAGCGTTGAAGAGGACAGCCGCTATGGCTACACCTTC. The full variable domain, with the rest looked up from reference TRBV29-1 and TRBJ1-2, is SAVISQKPSRDICQRGTSLTIQCQVDSQVTMMFWYRQQPGQSLTLIATANQGSEATYESGFVIDKFPISRPNLTFSTLTVSNMSPEDSSIYLCSVEEDSRYGYTFGSGTRLTVV.

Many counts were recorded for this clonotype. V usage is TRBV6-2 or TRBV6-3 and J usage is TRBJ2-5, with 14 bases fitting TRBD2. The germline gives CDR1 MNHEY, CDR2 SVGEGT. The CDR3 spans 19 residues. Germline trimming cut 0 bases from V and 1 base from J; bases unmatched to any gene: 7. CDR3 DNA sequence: TGTGCCAGCAGTTACTCCGTGACTAGCGGGAGGGCGCGCCAAGAGACCCAGTACTTC. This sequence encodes CASSYSVTSGRARQETQYF.

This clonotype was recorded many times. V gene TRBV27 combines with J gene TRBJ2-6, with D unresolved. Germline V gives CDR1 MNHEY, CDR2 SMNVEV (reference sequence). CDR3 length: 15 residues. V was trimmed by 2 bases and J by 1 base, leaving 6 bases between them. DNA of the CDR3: TGTGCCAGCAGTTTAGGGCAGTCTGGGGCCAACGTCCTGACTTTC. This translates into CASSLGQSGANVLTF.

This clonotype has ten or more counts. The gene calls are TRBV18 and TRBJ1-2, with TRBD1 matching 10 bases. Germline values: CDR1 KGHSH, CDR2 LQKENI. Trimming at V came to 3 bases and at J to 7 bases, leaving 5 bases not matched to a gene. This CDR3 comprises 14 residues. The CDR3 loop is CASSPYRDRGGYTF. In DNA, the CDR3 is TGTGCCAGCTCACCTTACCGGGACAGGGGTGGCTACACCTTC.

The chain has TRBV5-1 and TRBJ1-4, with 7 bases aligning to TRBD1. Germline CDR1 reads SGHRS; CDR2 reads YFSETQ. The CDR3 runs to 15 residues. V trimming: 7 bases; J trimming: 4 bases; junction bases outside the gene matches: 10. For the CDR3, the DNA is TGCGCCAGCCGAAGGGACAGTAATTATAATGAAAAACTGTTTTTT. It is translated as CASRRDSNYNEKLFF.

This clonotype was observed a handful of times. CDR3 amino acids: CASSLTPGQAVEQYF. DNA of the CDR3: TGTGCCAGCAGCTTGACCCCGGGACAGGCGGTCGAGCAGTACTTC. The V call is TRBV7-2, the J call TRBJ2-7; 8 bases are a match to TRBD1. The CDR3 is made up of 15 amino acids. Germline lookup yields CDR1 SGHTA and CDR2 FQGNSA. V was pared by 3 bases and J by 6 bases, with 10 bases of the junction left unmatched.